This T cell receptor beta chain was retrieved from a study of T cell repertoires in cytomegalovirus infection. Study in general: Both recently identified HLA-C-restricted and well-studied HLA-B-restricted CMV epitopes were used in the study. TCR beta signatures that were public indicated CMV infection and matching HLA type.

Remarks on this clonotype: Its antigen is not known.

Germline V gene sequence: CDR1 MGHRA, CDR2 YSYEKL. J lost 5 bases, V lost 0 bases, and 12 bases had no gene match. CDR3 length equals 18 residues. From the reads, TCRdb called clonotypes with MiXCR, one entry per CDR3 protein. This table holds approximately 910,000 distinct CDR3 sequences, approximately 31% found once. General observations from the study: Of the TCR beta families, the public ones yielded a cumulative frequency that identified carriers of CMV plus the relevant HLA.

The sample consisted of cultured CD8+ T cells from PBMCs, taken from culture after CMV antigen stimulation. This sequence joins TRBV4-1 and TRBJ2-4, with TRBD2 identical over 8 bases. The clonotype originates from a human donor in good health (CMV status not recorded). Some clones in this sample may be carry-over from other donors' samples. CDR3 DNA: TGCGCCAGCAGCCAAGATTACGTTCGAGCGGGGGCAGAAAACATTCAGTACTTC. It translates to CASSQDYVRAGAENIQYF.